The T cell receptor beta chain described here comes from a study of control samples from healthy donors and cancer patients. This CDR3 has 11 amino acids. V was cut by 2 bases and J by 6 bases, with 7 bases left in between. Looked up from germline, CDR1 is DFQATT and CDR2 is SNEGSKA (reference sequence). The assay was immunoSEQ multiplex PCR, and TCRdb's table has in-frame clones only and misses some. Here the sample spans approximately 87,000 clones, roughly 91% being singletons. The V call is TRBV20-1, the J call TRBJ1-1; D unclear. The sample comprised blood. The TCR was taken from a man aged 45-60 years in good health. CDR3 nucleotide sequence: TGCAGTGCTAGACAGATCCCTGAAGCTTTCTTT. Its translation: CSARQIPEAFF.